The rows below give T cell receptor beta chains drawn from one sample of a study of blood T cell repertoires in COVID-19. Sequencing was performed with immunoSEQ multiplex PCR; in TCRdb, only in-frame clones are kept and a portion is missing. The table lists 200,000 or so clones, 80% of them singletons. Sequencing used PBMCs or T cells enriched from blood (not recorded which). The receptors here all came from a woman between 40 and 50 years old with acute COVID-19. The CDR3 runs from the conserved cysteine through the conserved F or W. The D gene is left open where the match is weak. Only some rows state a clone size, as once, few, many or a class for expanded clones.

D gene: TRBD1; V gene: TRBV25-1; CDR3 length: 18; clone size: few; J gene: TRBJ2-7; CDR3 DNA: TGTGCCAGCAGTGCAAGTCCGGGACAGGGTCCCCGGTCCCCCGAGCAGTACTTC; CDR3 protein: CASSASPGQGPRSPEQYF
D gene: .; V gene: TRBV2; CDR3 length: 15; clone size: .; J gene: TRBJ1-2; CDR3 DNA: TGTGCCAGCAGGAGCGCGGAAGCAGTCGGGGGAGGCTACACCTTC; CDR3 protein: CASRSAEAVGGGYTF
D gene: .; V gene: TRBV19; CDR3 length: 12; clone size: many; J gene: TRBJ1-2; CDR3 DNA: TGTGCCAGTAGGCGGGGGGGCCATGGCTACACCTTC; CDR3 protein: CASRRGGHGYTF
D gene: .; V gene: TRBV9; CDR3 length: 16; clone size: .; J gene: TRBJ2-2; CDR3 DNA: TGTGCCAGCAGCGTAGTTTCAGGGGTTAAGGCCGGGGAGCTGTTTTTT; CDR3 protein: CASSVVSGVKAGELFF
D gene: .; V gene: TRBV11-2; CDR3 length: 16; clone size: once; J gene: TRBJ2-2; CDR3 DNA: TGTGCCAGCAGCTTACGGCGGGGTCAGAACACCGGGGAGCTGTTTTTT; CDR3 protein: CASSLRRGQNTGELFF
D gene: .; V gene: TRBV2; CDR3 length: 13; clone size: .; J gene: TRBJ1-4; CDR3 DNA: TGTGCCAGGACAGACTCCAGAGGTGAAAAACTGTTTTTT; CDR3 protein: CARTDSRGEKLFF
D gene: .; V gene: TRBV5-4; CDR3 length: 16; clone size: .; J gene: TRBJ2-3; CDR3 DNA: TGTGCCAGCAGCCGAGAACCAACAGGGACCTCAGATACGCAGTATTTT; CDR3 protein: CASSREPTGTSDTQYF
D gene: TRBD1; V gene: TRBV28; CDR3 length: 17; clone size: .; J gene: TRBJ1-5; CDR3 DNA: TGTGCCAGCCCCCCTGGGACAGGGTTGTTTAGCAATCAGCCCCAGCATTTT; CDR3 protein: CASPPGTGLFSNQPQHF
D gene: .; V gene: TRBV5-4; CDR3 length: 14; clone size: .; J gene: TRBJ2-1; CDR3 DNA: TGTGCCAGCAGTACTGACTACTCCTACAATGAGCAGTTCTTC; CDR3 protein: CASSTDYSYNEQFF
D gene: .; V gene: TRBV5-5; CDR3 length: 16; clone size: .; J gene: TRBJ1-2; CDR3 DNA: TGTGCCAGCAGTTCGGGACTGGCGGGATCCTCCTATGGCTACACCTTC; CDR3 protein: CASSSGLAGSSYGYTF
D gene: TRBD1; V gene: TRBV9; CDR3 length: 15; clone size: few; J gene: TRBJ2-5; CDR3 DNA: TGTGCCAGCAGCGTAGGGGCAGGGGGTCCAGAGACCCAGTACTTC; CDR3 protein: CASSVGAGGPETQYF
D gene: TRBD1; V gene: TRBV14; CDR3 length: 14; clone size: few; J gene: TRBJ2-2; CDR3 DNA: TGTGCCAGCAGCCTACAGGGGTACACCGGGGAGCTGTTTTTT; CDR3 protein: CASSLQGYTGELFF
D gene: TRBD1; V gene: TRBV25-1; CDR3 length: 13; clone size: .; J gene: TRBJ1-2; CDR3 DNA: TGTGCCAGCAGTGCACACAGGGGAGCCGGCTACACCTTC; CDR3 protein: CASSAHRGAGYTF
D gene: .; V gene: TRBV15; CDR3 length: 14; clone size: .; J gene: TRBJ1-3; CDR3 DNA: TGTGCCACCAGCAGCAGGGTCTCTGGAAACACCATATATTTT; CDR3 protein: CATSSRVSGNTIYF
D gene: .; V gene: TRBV27; CDR3 length: 15; clone size: .; J gene: TRBJ1-2; CDR3 DNA: TGTGCCAGCAGTTACTCCCGACAGGCAGGCTATGGCTACACCTTC; CDR3 protein: CASSYSRQAGYGYTF
D gene: .; V gene: TRBV7-2; CDR3 length: 12; clone size: .; J gene: TRBJ1-5; CDR3 DNA: TGTGCCAGCAGCTTAGTGGGGGCGACCCAGCATTTT; CDR3 protein: CASSLVGATQHF
D gene: .; V gene: TRBV9; CDR3 length: 14; clone size: .; J gene: TRBJ1-3; CDR3 DNA: TGTGCCAGCAATTTAGGGACTACTGGAAACACCATATATTTT; CDR3 protein: CASNLGTTGNTIYF
D gene: TRBD1; V gene: TRBV4-1; CDR3 length: 15; clone size: .; J gene: TRBJ2-3; CDR3 DNA: TGCGCCAGCAGCCAGAACAGGGGGAGCACAGATACGCAGTATTTT; CDR3 protein: CASSQNRGSTDTQYF
D gene: TRBD1; V gene: TRBV6-1; CDR3 length: 15; clone size: .; J gene: TRBJ1-1; CDR3 DNA: TGTGCCAGCAGTGATCCAGGGGGCGAGGGCACTGAAGCTTTCTTT; CDR3 protein: CASSDPGGEGTEAFF
D gene: TRBD1; V gene: TRBV30; CDR3 length: 14; clone size: .; J gene: TRBJ2-2; CDR3 DNA: TGTGCCTGGGGTCGACAGGGGGTCGGCGGGGAGCTGTTTTTT; CDR3 protein: CAWGRQGVGGELFF
D gene: TRBD2; V gene: TRBV19; CDR3 length: 15; clone size: .; J gene: TRBJ2-1; CDR3 DNA: TGTGCCAGTACCACACTAGCGGGAGCATACAATGAGCAGTTCTTC; CDR3 protein: CASTTLAGAYNEQFF
D gene: TRBD1; V gene: TRBV7-8; CDR3 length: 12; clone size: .; J gene: TRBJ1-2; CDR3 DNA: TGTGCCAGCACACCAGGACAGGGGGCGTGGACCTTC; CDR3 protein: CASTPGQGAWTF
D gene: .; V gene: TRBV2; CDR3 length: 13; clone size: .; J gene: TRBJ2-7; CDR3 DNA: TGTGCCAGCCAGGACAACGTCGGCAGCGAGCAGTACTTC; CDR3 protein: CASQDNVGSEQYF
D gene: .; V gene: TRBV4-1; CDR3 length: 16; clone size: .; J gene: TRBJ1-5; CDR3 DNA: TGCGCCAGCAGCCAAGACTGGGGGGATTTGGGTCAGCCCCAGCATTTT; CDR3 protein: CASSQDWGDLGQPQHF
D gene: .; V gene: TRBV18; CDR3 length: 14; clone size: .; J gene: TRBJ1-1; CDR3 DNA: TGTGCCAGCTCACCACAAGGGGGGAACACTGAAGCTTTCTTT; CDR3 protein: CASSPQGGNTEAFF
D gene: .; V gene: TRBV18; CDR3 length: 12; clone size: .; J gene: TRBJ1-2; CDR3 DNA: TGTGCCAGCTCAGGGAGAAACTATGGCTACACCTTC; CDR3 protein: CASSGRNYGYTF
D gene: .; V gene: TRBV6-4; CDR3 length: 14; clone size: .; J gene: TRBJ2-1; CDR3 DNA: TGTGCCAGCAGTGTGGCGGGACCCTACAATGAGCAGTTCTTC; CDR3 protein: CASSVAGPYNEQFF
D gene: .; V gene: TRBV7-8; CDR3 length: 17; clone size: few; J gene: TRBJ2-3; CDR3 DNA: TGTGCCAGCAGTAGAATCGTACTAGCCGTGAGCACAGATACGCAGTATTTT; CDR3 protein: CASSRIVLAVSTDTQYF
D gene: .; V gene: TRBV6-6; CDR3 length: 15; clone size: .; J gene: TRBJ2-3; CDR3 DNA: TGTGCCAGCACCTTAAATCTAGCTAGCACAGATACGCAGTATTTT; CDR3 protein: CASTLNLASTDTQYF
D gene: .; V gene: TRBV13; CDR3 length: 16; clone size: .; J gene: TRBJ2-2; CDR3 DNA: TGTGCCAGCAGCTTAGACCCAGGCATGAACACCGGGGAGCTGTTTTTT; CDR3 protein: CASSLDPGMNTGELFF